The clone carrying this T cell receptor (beta chain) was detected many times. No antigen is known for it. The CDR3 is 15 amino acids. Germline V gene lookup returns CDR1 SEHNR and CDR2 FQNEAQ (reference sequence). Trimming at V came to 5 bases and at J to 7 bases, leaving 12 bases not matched to a gene. The sample comes from a study of human T cells and chemical hapten exposure. Study context: Diphenylcyclopropenone, dosed weekly to the scalp, was given to patients throughout the roughly 25-week study.

TCRdb analysed the RACE reads with MiXCR anew, one entry per CDR3 protein. The table has around 380,000 distinct CDR3 sequences, roughly 4.8% seen once; the top ten hold 2% to 2.5%. Study-level findings and limits: Unchanged with DPC sensitization were TCRs above 1 in 1000 frequency. Donors, who had alopecia, may show an immune response that differs from healthy people's.

Noted time point: patch test 1, 2 weeks after DPC sensitization. Treatment here: therapeutic diphenylcyclopropenone sensitization with weekly scalp DPC. The origin of this receptor is a woman aged 45-65 years with alopecia areata. Some clones in this sample may be carry-over from other donors' samples. The V gene is TRBV7-9, the J gene TRBJ1-2; TRBD1 aligns across 8 bases. The sequencing used whole blood, collected in connection with sensitization to the hapten diphenylcyclopropenone (DPC). CDR3 nucleotide sequence: TGTGCCAGCAGCCGCGAGGACAGGGTCTATGGTGGCTACACCTTC. Protein product: CASSREDRVYGGYTF.